This TCR beta chain was captured in a study of shared clonotypes between healthy human individuals. Looking at the study overall: A donor's plate count was three for CD4 naive and three for CD4 memory; CD8 naive had two and CD8 memory one.

From germline, CDR1 is ENHRY and CDR2 SYGVKD. V lost 0 bases, J lost 3 bases, and 9 bases stayed unmatched. This CDR3 region has 17 residues. Findings of the study overall: The sharing of 5% to 6.5% of naive CD4 clonotypes was seen across a handful of donors.

About this clone itself: The antigen is unknown.

Sequencing used immunoSEQ multiplex PCR; TCRdb keeps in-frame clones, though not all of them. The sample lists over a million clones; around 97% were seen once. CD4+ cells yielded CD45RA+ naive and CD45RA-negative memory subsets. Source material: naive CD4+ T cells sorted from blood. The subset: CD45RA+ positively selected. The clonotype was recovered from a man between 25 and 39 years old in good health. This sequence joins TRBV10-3 and TRBJ2-7; the match to TRBD1 covers 9 bases. The CDR3 nucleotides read TGTGCCATCAGTGAGTCAGCATCCACAGGGGGCAACTACGAGCAGTACTTC. It yields the protein CAISESASTGGNYEQYF.